The next 10 T cell receptor beta chains were all read from a single sample in a study of T cell responses to AZD1222 COVID-19 vaccine. Generated by immunoSEQ multiplex PCR, the TCRdb table keeps only in-frame clones and is missing some. The sample yields some 40,000 clones, around three quarters seen once. The sample consisted of peripheral blood, taken on day 0 of AZD1222 vaccination. Receptors originate from an adult in good health.

The chain uses TRBV12-3 or TRBV12-4 and TRBJ1-2, with D possibly matching TRBD1 (6 bases). The V end was cut by 3 bases, the J end by 8 bases, with 10 bases between. This CDR3 has 12 residues. CDR3 protein: CASSLGARGYTF. The CDR3 nucleotides read TGTGCCAGCAGTTTGGGGGCGCGAGGCTACACCTTC.

The chain employs TRBV2 and TRBJ2-7; D may be TRBD1 (6 bases). Germline CDR1 SNHLY, CDR2 FYNNEI. This CDR3 contains 13 residues. The V gene lost 4 bases and the J gene lost 7 bases, with 14 bases spanning the gap. This CDR3 reads CASSGYRDGEQYF. As DNA, the CDR3 is TGTGCCAGCAGTGGCTACAGGGATGGGGAGCAGTACTTC.

The chain has TRBV27 and TRBJ1-1; 8 bases line up with TRBD1. The CDR3 contains 14 residues. CDR1 is MNHEY, CDR2 SMNVEV, per germline (reference sequence). With 6 bases clipped from V and 5 bases from J, the junction kept 8 bases outside the gene matches. The CDR3 loop is CASRGTGRGTEAFF. As DNA, the CDR3 is TGTGCCAGCAGGGGGACAGGAAGAGGGACTGAAGCTTTCTTT.

V gene TRBV6-6 combines with J gene TRBJ2-2; D not resolved. This CDR3 has 11 amino acids. V shed 2 bases and J shed 7 bases, with 2 bases lying between them. Germline V gene data show CDR1 as MNHNY and CDR2 as SVGAGI (reference sequence). CDR3 amino acids: CASSYVGELFF. The CDR3 DNA sequence: TGTGCCAGCAGTTACGTCGGGGAGCTGTTTTTT.

V is TRBV6-1 and J is TRBJ1-1; 9 nucleotides match TRBD1. J was trimmed by 3 bases and V by 2 bases; bases with no gene match: 4. The V gene's germline CDR1 is MNHNS and CDR2 SASEGT. The CDR3 spans 15 residues. CDR3 nucleotide sequence: TGTGCCAGCAGTGAACAACAGGGGGCAGACACTGAAGCTTTCTTT. Its protein product is CASSEQQGADTEAFF.

This clone was picked up one time. J is TRBJ2-7 and V is TRBV28; D not certain. Trimming took off 3 bases at V and 3 bases at J, with 6 bases between the two ends. This CDR3 spans 12 amino acids. Looked up from germline, CDR1 is MDHEN and CDR2 is SYDVKM. In nucleotides, the CDR3 is TGTGCCAGCAGTTTCGGATACTACGAGCAGTACTTC. It specifies CASSFGYYEQYF.

This clone occurred once. This chain uses TRBV6-2 or TRBV6-3 with TRBJ2-2, with a weak D call TRBD2 (5 bases). Germline CDR1 MNHEY, CDR2 SVGEGT. The CDR3 length is 14 residues. Trimming left V 2 bases short and J 6 bases short, with 10 bases between. The CDR3 nucleotides are TGTGCCAGCAGTTACCCAACTAGATCCGGGGAGCTGTTTTTT. Its translation is CASSYPTRSGELFF.

The genes are TRBV5-8 and TRBJ1-5, with a tentative D call TRBD1 (5 bases). V was pared by 4 bases and J by 7 bases, with 9 bases between. The CDR3 is 12 residues long. Germline CDR1 reads SGHTS; CDR2 reads YDEGEE. The CDR3 sequence: CASSLRDQPQHF. The CDR3, as DNA: TGTGCCAGCAGCCTAAGGGACCAGCCCCAGCATTTT. The full variable domain, completed using reference TRBV5-8 and TRBJ1-5, is EAGVTQSPTHLIKTRGQQATLRCSPISGHTSVYWYQQALGLGLQFLLWYDEGEERNRGNFPPRFSGRQFPNYSSELNVNALELEDSALYLCASSLRDQPQHFGDGTRLSIL.

This clone has a handful of counts. V is TRBV4-2 and J is TRBJ2-1, with D possibly being TRBD1 or TRBD2 (5 bases each). The V end lost 4 bases, the J end lost 9 bases, and 22 bases lay between the germline ends. The V gene's germline CDR1 is LGHNA and CDR2 YNFKEQ. The CDR3 is 16 amino acids. The CDR3 protein is CASSRFAGTTGTEQFF. The CDR3 bases are TGTGCCAGCAGCCGGTTCGCCGGGACGACGGGGACTGAGCAGTTCTTC.

Worth noting for this clone: The germline gene is not matched at one end of the junction; a read error may be the cause. The chain employs TRBV11-3 and TRBJ2-5; 7 bases match TRBD2. Germline V gene sequence: CDR1 SGHNT, CDR2 YENEEA. The CDR3 covers 15 residues. This CDR3 is CGSRRTSLPEETQYF. The CDR3 DNA follows: TGTGGCAGCAGGAGGACTAGTCTTCCTGAAGAGACCCAGTACTTC.